This TCR beta chain was captured in a study of cytomegalovirus exposure and HLA in healthy donors. General study findings and limits: It emerged from a later analysis that several of the most significant clusters appeared to be linked to common viral pathogens. Previously analyzed data showed that most TCR beta V segments were productive at a frequency of about 90% or about 30%.

The primer mix had 60 Vbeta and 13 Jbeta primers. Profiled with immunoSEQ multiplex PCR; TCRdb holds only in-frame clones, not every one. The sample lists a few hundred thousand clones; about 90% were seen once. This clone was detected a few times. The target antigen is unknown. The CDR3 runs to 16 residues. V shed 3 bases, J shed 7 bases, and the junction held 10 bases outside the gene matches. Germline CDR1 MNHNS, CDR2 SASEGT. The J gene is TRBJ1-4, the V gene TRBV6-1, with 8 bases aligning to TRBD1. The TCR originated in a girl aged 2-10 years in good health and CMV-seronegative. Sequencing was done on a sample of PBMCs. CDR3 DNA sequence: TGTGCCAGCAGTGACCCCCGGCAGGGGGCTTCTGAAAAACTGTTTTTT. Encoded protein: CASSDPRQGASEKLFF.